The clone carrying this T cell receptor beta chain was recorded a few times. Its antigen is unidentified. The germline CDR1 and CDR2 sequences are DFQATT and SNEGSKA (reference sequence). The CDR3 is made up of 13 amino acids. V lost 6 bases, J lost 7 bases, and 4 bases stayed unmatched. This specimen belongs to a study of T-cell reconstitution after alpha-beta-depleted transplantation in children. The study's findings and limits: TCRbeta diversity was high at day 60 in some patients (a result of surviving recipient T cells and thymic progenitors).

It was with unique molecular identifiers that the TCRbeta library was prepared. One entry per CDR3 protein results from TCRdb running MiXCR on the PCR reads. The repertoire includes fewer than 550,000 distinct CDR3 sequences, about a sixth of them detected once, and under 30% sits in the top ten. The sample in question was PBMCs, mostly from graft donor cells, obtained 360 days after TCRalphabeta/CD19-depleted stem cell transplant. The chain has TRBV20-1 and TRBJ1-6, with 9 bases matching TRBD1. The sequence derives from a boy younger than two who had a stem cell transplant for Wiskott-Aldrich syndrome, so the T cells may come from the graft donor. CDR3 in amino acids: CSAGQGLNSPLHF. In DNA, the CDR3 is TGCAGTGCGGGACAGGGACTAAATTCACCCCTCCACTTT.